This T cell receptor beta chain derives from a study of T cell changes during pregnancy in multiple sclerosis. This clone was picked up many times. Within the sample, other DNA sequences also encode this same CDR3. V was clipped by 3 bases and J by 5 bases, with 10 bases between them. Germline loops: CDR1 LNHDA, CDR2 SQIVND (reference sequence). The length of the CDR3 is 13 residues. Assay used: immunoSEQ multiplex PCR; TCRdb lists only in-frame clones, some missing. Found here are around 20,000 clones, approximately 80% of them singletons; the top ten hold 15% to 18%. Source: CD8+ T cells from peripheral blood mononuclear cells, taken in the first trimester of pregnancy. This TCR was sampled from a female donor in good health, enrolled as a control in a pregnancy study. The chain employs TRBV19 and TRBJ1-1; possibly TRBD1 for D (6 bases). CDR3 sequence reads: CASSIGQGTEAFF. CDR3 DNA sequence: TGTGCCAGTAGTATTGGGCAGGGGACTGAAGCTTTCTTT.